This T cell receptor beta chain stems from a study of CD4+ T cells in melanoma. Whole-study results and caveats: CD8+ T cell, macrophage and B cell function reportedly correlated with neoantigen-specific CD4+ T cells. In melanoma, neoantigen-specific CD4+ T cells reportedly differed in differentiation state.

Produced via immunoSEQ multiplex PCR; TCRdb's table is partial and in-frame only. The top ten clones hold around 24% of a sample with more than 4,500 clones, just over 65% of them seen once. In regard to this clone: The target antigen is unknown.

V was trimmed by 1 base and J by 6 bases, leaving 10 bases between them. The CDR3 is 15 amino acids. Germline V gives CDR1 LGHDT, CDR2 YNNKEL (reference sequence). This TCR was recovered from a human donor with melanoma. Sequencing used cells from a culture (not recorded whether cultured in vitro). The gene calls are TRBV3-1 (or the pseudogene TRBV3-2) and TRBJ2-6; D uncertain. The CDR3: CASSQVLGLANVLTF. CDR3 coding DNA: TGTGCCAGCAGCCAAGTCCTGGGGTTGGCCAACGTCCTGACTTTC.